The 14 T cell receptor beta chains reported below all come from one sample, sequenced in a study of identical twins. Via MiXCR, TCRdb re-called the 5' RACE reads, giving one row per CDR3 protein. The table includes 750,000 to 950,000 distinct CDR3 sequences, around an eighth detected once. Another study also made use of these data, one on yellow fever vaccine responses in identical twins.

The specimen sequenced was PBMCs. These receptors were collected from a woman between 18 and 30 years old in good health.

The V and J genes are TRBV20-1 and TRBJ2-7, with D perhaps matching TRBD2 (5 bases). The V end lost 6 bases, the J end lost 2 bases, and 17 bases lay between the germline ends. The CDR3 runs 14 residues. CDR1 and CDR2 (germline): DFQATT, SNEGSKA (reference sequence). The CDR3 here is CSAGKRREAYEQYV. In DNA form, the CDR3 reads TGCAGTGCGGGGAAAAGACGGGAAGCCTACGAGCAGTACGTC.

The sample holds one count of this clonotype. The chain joins TRBV3-1 to TRBJ2-3; 11 nucleotides match TRBD2. CDR3 length: 17 amino acids. Germline V gene data show CDR1 as LGHDT and CDR2 as YNNKEL (reference sequence). V was pared by 4 bases and J by 6 bases, with 12 bases of the junction left unmatched. CDR3 sequence reads: CASSLILAGASGDTQYF. The CDR3 DNA is TGTGCCAGCAGCCTCATACTAGCGGGGGCCTCAGGGGATACGCAGTATTTT.

The genes are TRBV29-1 and TRBJ2-7; D call uncertain. Trimming pared 8 bases from V and 3 bases from J, leaving 5 bases between. CDR3 length: 9 residues. The V gene's germline CDR1 is SQVTM and CDR2 ANQGSEA. The CDR3 bases are TGCAGCTTATTCTACGAGCAGTACTTC. Encoded protein: CSLFYEQYF.

This chain uses TRBV5-4 with TRBJ2-1; 10 bases map to TRBD2. The germline V gene encodes CDR1 SGHNT and CDR2 YYREEE (reference sequence). With 2 bases clipped from V and 0 bases from J, the junction kept 11 bases outside the gene matches. The CDR3 has 19 amino acids. CDR3 sequence: CASSFLAGVPGSSYNEQFF. CDR3 DNA: TGTGCCAGCAGCTTCCTAGCGGGGGTACCTGGATCCTCCTACAATGAGCAGTTCTTC.

There are many counts of this clonotype. V and J are TRBV12-3 or TRBV12-4 and TRBJ2-1; 8 positions match TRBD2. This CDR3 comprises 14 residues. The V segment lost 6 bases and the J segment 8 bases; nucleotides outside the gene matches: 9. CDR3 sequence (DNA): TGTGCCAGCAGCCCCCCCAACGGGGGGGATGAGCAGTTCTTC. This translates into CASSPPNGGDEQFF.

This clonotype came up a few times. The chain joins TRBV7-9 to TRBJ2-2; 9 nucleotides agree with TRBD1. The V gene's germline CDR1 is SEHNR and CDR2 FQNEAQ (reference sequence). V shed 3 bases, J shed 6 bases, and the junction held 8 bases outside the gene matches. CDR3 length: 16 residues. Written as DNA, the CDR3 is TGTGCCAGCAGCTTCGGTGGGGACAGGGCCTCCGGGGAGCTGTTTTTT. Its translation is CASSFGGDRASGELFF.

The chain has TRBV3-1 and TRBJ2-1, with 9 nucleotides matching TRBD1. Germline trimming cut 4 bases from V and 6 bases from J; bases unmatched to any gene: 7. The germline CDR1 and CDR2 sequences are LGHDT and YNNKEL (reference sequence). This CDR3 has 15 amino acids. The chain's CDR3 is CASSLTGGWGNEQFF. In nucleotides, the CDR3 is TGTGCCAGCAGCCTGACAGGGGGGTGGGGCAATGAGCAGTTCTTC.

V and J are TRBV29-1 and TRBJ2-2; 7 bases map to TRBD2. V gave up 6 bases and J gave up 1 base; unmatched junction bases: 2. The CDR3 loop spans 13 amino acids. The germline V gene encodes CDR1 SQVTM and CDR2 ANQGSEA. CDR3 sequence (DNA): TGCAGCGTGAGGGAGGGGAACACCGGGGAGCTGTTTTTT. It yields the protein CSVREGNTGELFF.

This clonotype was found a few times. The gene calls are TRBV12-3 or TRBV12-4 and TRBJ1-4; D not resolved. Trimming stripped 3 bases from V and 0 bases from J, with 11 bases between. The CDR3 contains 16 residues. CDR3 coding DNA: TGTGCCAGCAGTTTTTTTCTGCAGGCAACTAATGAAAAACTGTTTTTT. The encoded protein is CASSFFLQATNEKLFF.

This clonotype was seen a few times. V usage is TRBV7-9 and J usage is TRBJ1-2, with no clear D. Trimming removed 1 base at V and 6 bases at J, with 12 bases between. There are 14 residues in the CDR3. Germline CDR1 is SEHNR and CDR2 is FQNEAQ (reference sequence). DNA of the CDR3: TGTGCCAGCAGCTTAGTTTCTGGTGTCCATGGCTACACCTTC. Translation: CASSLVSGVHGYTF. The full variable domain, rest sourced from reference TRBV7-9 and TRBJ1-2, is DTGVSQNPRHKITKRGQNVTFRCDPISEHNRLYWYRQTLGQGPEFLTYFQNEAQLEKSRLLSDRFSAERPKGSFSTLEIQRTEQGDSAMYLCASSLVSGVHGYTFGSGTRLTVV.

This clonotype was detected many times. This chain links TRBV27 with TRBJ1-2; 9 nucleotides agree with TRBD1. Germline CDR1 reads MNHEY; CDR2 reads SMNVEV (reference sequence). V was pared by 5 bases and J by 6 bases, with 7 bases of the junction left unmatched. The CDR3 sequence is 14 residues long. CDR3 amino acids: CASSLIQGAHGYTF. The DNA of the CDR3 is TGTGCCAGCAGTCTCATACAGGGGGCGCATGGCTACACCTTC.

This clonotype was counted only a few times. The chain is built from TRBV7-8 and TRBJ2-3; tentatively, D is TRBD2 (5 bases). This CDR3 comprises 17 residues. V was trimmed by 1 base and J by 1 base, leaving 15 bases between them. The germline gives CDR1 SGHVS, CDR2 FQNEAQ. CDR3 nucleotide sequence: TGTGCCAGCAGCTTAGAGGGCCGGGGTCGGGGCACAGATACGCAGTATTTT. As protein: CASSLEGRGRGTDTQYF.

A few counts support this clonotype. This rearrangement joins TRBV10-3 to TRBJ2-7, with D possibly matching TRBD1 (5 bases). Per the germline V gene, CDR1 is ENHRY and CDR2 is SYGVKD. The CDR3 spans 15 residues. Trimming removed 4 bases from V and 1 base from J, with 14 bases in between. CDR3 coding DNA: TGTGCCATCAGTGGCAGGGAAACCAAATCCTACGAGCAGTACTTC. The encoded protein is CAISGRETKSYEQYF.

The CDR3 nucleotides are TGTGCCACTGCAACAGGGGGCGCTGACTATGGCTACACCTTC. It yields the protein CATATGGADYGYTF. This chain connects TRBV19 to TRBJ1-2, with TRBD1 identical over 9 bases. In germline, CDR1 is LNHDA, CDR2 SQIVND (reference sequence). V lost 10 bases and J lost 3; bases outside the gene matches: 9. This CDR3 has 14 amino acids.